The 12 T cell receptor beta chains below were found in one sample sequenced in a study of low-dose radiotherapy and immunotherapy resistance in tumors. Documented time point: after trial treatment. Treatment denoted: LDRT plus nivolumab, ipilimumab, low-dose cyclophosphamide and aspirin (RACIN trial). With TRAV- and TRBV-specific primers, first-strand cDNA was made, covering the alpha and beta chains. With a constant-region primer and a V-primer adapter, TCRs were subjected to 20 PCR cycles of amplification. TCRdb independently ran MiXCR on the reads; one entry per CDR3 protein. The profile shows fewer than 110,000 distinct CDR3 sequences, around 21% of them singletons. This specimen was PBMCs, taken after low-dose radiotherapy plus immunotherapy. These receptors originate from a male donor with prostate cancer.

As concerns this clonotype: A read error may produce the germline difference seen at one junction end. The chain employs TRBV15 and TRBJ2-7, with TRBD1 matching over 7 bases. Germline V gives CDR1 LNHNV, CDR2 YYDKDF (reference sequence). The CDR3 spans 17 residues. The CDR3 DNA sequence: TGTGTCACCAGCAGTGATGAAGGACAGGCTGCGGCAGTCGAGCAGTACTTC. It yields the protein CVTSSDEGQAAAVEQYF.

This clonotype was counted many times. CDR3 region: CASSYPGRRGNQPQHF. The DNA of the CDR3 is TGTGCCAGCAGCTACCCCGGGAGGAGGGGAAATCAGCCCCAGCATTTT. This rearrangement joins TRBV6-2 or TRBV6-3 to TRBJ1-5; D is perhaps TRBD1 (5 bases). The CDR3 extends over 16 amino acids. Germline V gene data show CDR1 as MNHEY and CDR2 as SVGEGT. Trimming left V 6 bases short and J 4 bases short, with 19 bases between.

This clonotype was seen ten or more times. V and J are TRBV6-1 and TRBJ2-7, with 7 bases fitting TRBD1. The trim removed 6 bases at V and 2 bases at J, leaving 7 bases unmatched. The V gene's germline CDR1 is MNHNS and CDR2 SASEGT. The CDR3 consists of 14 residues. Here the CDR3 DNA reads TGTGCCAGCAGCCTCCCGGACAGGACCTACGAGCAGTACTTC. Protein: CASSLPDRTYEQYF.

This clonotype was detected ten times or more. V is TRBV29-1 and J is TRBJ1-1; tentative D call: TRBD1 (5 bases). Germline loops: CDR1 SQVTM, CDR2 ANQGSEA. V was clipped by 5 bases and J by 4 bases, with 14 bases between them. The CDR3 has 13 residues. CDR3 sequence reads: CSVLQSGRTEAFF. Here the CDR3 DNA reads TGCAGCGTTCTCCAGTCGGGACGCACTGAAGCTTTCTTT.

V and J are TRBV24-1 and TRBJ2-3, with TRBD2 matching 11 bases. The V segment lost 4 bases and the J segment 5 bases; nucleotides outside the gene matches: 4. Germline CDR1 and CDR2: KGHDR and SFDVKD. The CDR3 extends over 15 amino acids. CDR3 coding DNA: TGTGCCACCAGTGAGACTAGCGGGAATGAAGATACGCAGTATTTT. Translated, it gives CATSETSGNEDTQYF.

This clonotype was found a few times. CDR3 sequence: CSASTRTGGWGYTF. CDR3 in DNA: TGCAGTGCTAGTACCCGGACAGGGGGCTGGGGCTACACCTTC. The chain recombines TRBV20-1 with TRBJ1-2; 11 bases agree with TRBD1. CDR1 is DFQATT and CDR2 is SNEGSKA in the germline V gene (reference sequence). Losses at the gene ends were 3 bases for V and 8 bases for J; bases not matched to a gene: 8. The CDR3 is 14 residues long.

At least ten counts were recorded for this clonotype. The genes are TRBV7-9 and TRBJ2-7, with D possibly being TRBD1 (6 bases). Germline values: CDR1 SEHNR, CDR2 FQNEAQ (reference sequence). The CDR3 contains 14 residues. V was trimmed by 5 bases and J by 4 bases, leaving 15 bases between them. CDR3 protein: CASSKTDQGYEQYF. The DNA for the CDR3 is TGTGCCAGCAGCAAAACTGACCAGGGGTACGAGCAGTACTTC.

This clonotype was seen at least ten times. The chain couples TRBV20-1 to TRBJ2-3; D gene uncertain. V was trimmed by 6 bases and J by 1 base, leaving 11 bases between them. This CDR3 is built from 13 residues. Germline V gene lookup returns CDR1 DFQATT and CDR2 SNEGSKA (reference sequence). For the CDR3, the DNA is TGCAGTGCCAGAAGCGAACGCACAGATACGCAGTATTTT. The encoded protein is CSARSERTDTQYF.

This clonotype was seen ten or more times. The chain recombines TRBV4-2 with TRBJ2-2; D is tentatively TRBD1 or TRBD2 (5 bases each). The germline V gene has CDR1 LGHNA and CDR2 YNFKEQ. The V and J ends lost 1 base and 3 bases respectively, with 12 bases between them. The CDR3 runs to 16 residues. CDR3 nucleotides: TGTGCCAGCAGCCAAGGGGACGGGGTCGACACCGGGGAGCTGTTTTTT. Translated: CASSQGDGVDTGELFF.

This clonotype has at least ten counts. The chain recombines TRBV3-1 with TRBJ2-5, with D possibly being TRBD1 or TRBD2 (5 bases each). CDR3 length: 17 residues. The germline V gene encodes CDR1 LGHDT and CDR2 YNNKEL (reference sequence). Trimming removed 6 bases from V and 5 bases from J, with 25 bases in between. This CDR3 is CASSARPLGVRKETQYF. The CDR3 coding sequence is TGTGCCAGCAGTGCCCGACCGTTGGGGGTCCGAAAGGAGACCCAGTACTTC.

Comment on this clonotype: A far bigger clonotype differs at one base, so this is likely a read error. The chain joins TRBV5-3 to TRBJ2-2; D is possibly TRBD2 (6 bases). TRBV5-3 is filed as an ORF, its function uncertain. The V and J ends lost 8 bases and 6 bases respectively, with 14 bases between them. There are 13 residues in the CDR3. The CDR3 DNA is TGTGCCAGCAGCGGAGGGGAAGCCGGGGAGCTGTTTTTT. Translating gives CASSGGEAGELFF.

As regards this clonotype: A far larger clone is one base from this, pointing to a likely read error. The chain joins TRBV5-3 to TRBJ2-1, with no clear D. TRBV5-3 is known as an ORF, though its function is uncertain. This CDR3 is built from 15 residues. As DNA, the CDR3 is TGTGCCAGCAGCTTCAGCGAGTCCTCCTACAATGAGCAGTTCTTC. Its translation is CASSFSESSYNEQFF.